The clone carrying this T cell receptor beta chain occurred many times. The antigen remains unidentified. The entry originates in a study of HIV-infected patients and healthy controls. Study-wide context: Early therapy brought no consistent CD8 count shift, though the CD4:CD8 ratio rose a little. The study, taken as a whole, reports: Compared with untreated HIV+ repertoires, healthy controls showed roughly threefold more distinct CDR3s and higher Shannon diversity.

Alpha and beta constant-region primers primed reverse transcription of about 500 ng RNA. Separate chain-specific third strand synthesis with multiplexing indices produced the alpha and beta libraries. All rearrangements within a chain used one primer pair; cDNA molecules carried barcodes. TCRdb processed the 5' RACE reads anew with MiXCR; each CDR3 protein has one entry. Of about 18,000 distinct CDR3 sequences listed, about 8.7% are singletons. The germline CDR1 and CDR2 sequences are SGDLS and YYNGEE. V dropped 0 bases and J dropped 12 bases, with 10 bases sitting between them. CDR3 length equals 12 residues. Roughly three months, about 14 weeks, into antiretroviral therapy, follow-up blood was collected. No cell fractionation was done, so the repertoire covers all unsorted peripheral blood T cells.

The rearrangement joins TRBV9 to TRBJ2-1; no reliable D call. This receptor was obtained from an adult with HIV infection. The source material was blood, sampled during antiretroviral therapy. The CDR3 loop is CASSVEAERQFF. CDR3 nucleotide sequence: TGTGCCAGCAGCGTAGAGGCGGAGCGGCAGTTCTTC.